The 2 T cell receptor beta chains listed next were all sequenced from one sample in a study of blood T cell repertoires in COVID-19. Assay: immunoSEQ multiplex PCR; the TCRdb copy retains only in-frame clones and omits some. The sample has about 140,000 clones, roughly 80% seen once. The sequenced sample was peripheral blood. Receptors were obtained from a human donor in a cohort sampled during active COVID-19.

The J gene is TRBJ1-6, the V gene TRBV10-3, with 7 bases identical to TRBD1. Germline CDR1 and CDR2: ENHRY and SYGVKD. The CDR3 sequence is 13 residues long. Unmatched junction bases numbered 5, after V lost 8 bases and J lost 7 bases. Written as DNA, the CDR3 is TGTGCCATCTCGGGACAGAGGAATTCACCCCTCCACTTT. It yields the protein CAISGQRNSPLHF.

This clone was seen a handful of times. The chain has TRBV2 and TRBJ1-6, with D tentatively TRBD1 (5 bases). Germline CDR1 and CDR2: SNHLY and FYNNEI. V lost 4 bases and J lost 6, with 10 bases in between. This CDR3 region has 14 residues. CDR3 region: CASSVGQGNSPLHF. In DNA, the CDR3 is TGTGCCAGCAGTGTTGGGCAGGGTAATTCACCCCTCCACTTT.